The present entry profiles one T cell receptor (beta chain) with its context. As yet, its antigen is unknown. The sample originates from a study of blood T cells in healthy people across ages. Study-wide results and caveats: Age brought a roughly linear fall in TCR beta diversity measured per million T cells. PBMCs were not sorted, which prevented a conclusive comparison of naive versus antigen-experienced cells. Diversity was estimated from one million T cells, and these estimates were considered underestimates.

For the second PCR, which ran for roughly 7 to 11 cycles, a sample-barcoded 5' primer and a J-beta primer mix were used. Via MiXCR, TCRdb re-called the 5' RACE reads, giving one row per CDR3 protein. Among approximately 1.5 million distinct CDR3 sequences listed, 40% to 45% were seen once. Trimming took 2 bases from V and 10 from J, leaving 21 bases between them. Germline lookup yields CDR1 MNHEY and CDR2 SVGAGI. The CDR3 runs to 17 residues. Input material: blood. The chain carries TRBV6-5 and TRBJ1-6; a possible D gene is TRBD1 (5 bases). This receptor was identified in a woman younger than 30 in good health. CDR3 nucleotide sequence: TGTGCCAGCAGTTACCCCCAGGGCGGACTTCTGGAATCACCCCTCCACTTT. It specifies CASSYPQGGLLESPLHF.